This T cell receptor beta chain appears in the sequencing data of a study of shared clonotypes between healthy human individuals. As for the study in general: Used for every donor were three CD4 naive, three CD4 memory, two CD8 naive and one CD8 memory plate. Study results and limitations: Naive subsets, compared against memory subsets, generally had larger estimated richness values.

Clones were sequenced by immunoSEQ multiplex PCR, and TCRdb holds only the in-frame ones, with some missing. The sample gives around 2.1 million clones, 90% to 95% of which show up once; around 1.7% is in the top ten. Positive CCR7 selection of CD45RO-negative cells yielded the naive CD8 cells, and terminally differentiated effector memory CD45RA+ cells were excluded. About this clone: What it binds is unknown.

The J segment lost 3 bases and the V segment lost 6 bases, leaving 7 bases of the junction unmatched. The CDR3 length is 15 residues. Germline CDR1 reads SGHTA; CDR2 reads FQGNSA. This receptor was identified in a man aged 18 to 30 in good health. Some clones in this sample may be carry-over from other donors' samples. The sample was naive CD8+ T cells from PBMCs. The chain links TRBV7-2 to TRBJ2-1, with 8 bases fitting TRBD2. Written as DNA, the CDR3 is TGTGCCAGCAGGTCCCGGGAGGGCGTCTACAATGAGCAGTTCTTC. Amino acids: CASRSREGVYNEQFF. The complete variable domain, with remaining parts taken from reference TRBV7-2 and TRBJ2-1, reads GAGVSQSPSNKVTEKGKDVELRCDPISGHTALYWYRQSLGQGLEFLIYFQGNSAPDKSGLPSDRFSAERTGGSVSTLTIQRTQQEDSAVYLCASRSREGVYNEQFFGPGTRLTVL.